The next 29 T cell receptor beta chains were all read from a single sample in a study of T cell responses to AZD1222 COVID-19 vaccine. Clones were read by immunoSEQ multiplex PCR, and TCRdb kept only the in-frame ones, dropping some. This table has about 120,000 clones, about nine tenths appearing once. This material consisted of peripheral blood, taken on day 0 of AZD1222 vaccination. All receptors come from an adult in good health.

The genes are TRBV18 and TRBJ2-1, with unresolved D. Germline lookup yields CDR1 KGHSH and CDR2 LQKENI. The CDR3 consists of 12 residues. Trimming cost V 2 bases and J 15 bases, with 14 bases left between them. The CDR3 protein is CASSPFTERLFF. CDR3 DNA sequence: TGTGCCAGCTCACCATTTACAGAACGGCTGTTCTTC.

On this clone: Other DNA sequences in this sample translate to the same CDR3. The CDR3 bases are TGTGCCAGCAGCCCCCATTACGAGCAGTACTTC. Translating it yields CASSPHYEQYF. The chain uses TRBV7-8 and TRBJ2-7; D not resolved. There are 11 residues in the CDR3. Germline V gene sequence: CDR1 SGHVS, CDR2 FQNEAQ. Trimming shortened V by 5 bases and J by 4 bases, and 6 bases separated the two germline ends.

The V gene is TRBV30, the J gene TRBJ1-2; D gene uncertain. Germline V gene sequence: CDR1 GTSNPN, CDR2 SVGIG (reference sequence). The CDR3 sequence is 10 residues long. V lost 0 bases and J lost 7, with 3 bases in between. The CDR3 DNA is TGTGCCTGGAGTGTGAGTGGCTACACCTTC. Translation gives CAWSVSGYTF. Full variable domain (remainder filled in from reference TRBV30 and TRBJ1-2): SQTIHQWPATLVQPVGSPLSLECTVEGTSNPNLYWYRQAAGRGLQLLFYSVGIGQISSEVPQNLSASRPQDRQFILSSKKLLLSDSGFYLCAWSVSGYTFGSGTRLTVV.

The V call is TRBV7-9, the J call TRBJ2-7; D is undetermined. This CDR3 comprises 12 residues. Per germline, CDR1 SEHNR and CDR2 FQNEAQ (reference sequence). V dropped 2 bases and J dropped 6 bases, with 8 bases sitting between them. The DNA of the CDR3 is TGTGCCAGCAGCTTAATCGCCAGCGAGCAGTACTTC. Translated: CASSLIASEQYF.

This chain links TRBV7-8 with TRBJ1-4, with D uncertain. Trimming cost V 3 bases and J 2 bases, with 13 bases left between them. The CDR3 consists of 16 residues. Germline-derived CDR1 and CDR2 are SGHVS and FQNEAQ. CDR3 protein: CASSLDWGSTNEKLFF. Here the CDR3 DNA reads TGTGCCAGCAGCTTGGACTGGGGATCGACTAATGAAAAACTGTTTTTT.

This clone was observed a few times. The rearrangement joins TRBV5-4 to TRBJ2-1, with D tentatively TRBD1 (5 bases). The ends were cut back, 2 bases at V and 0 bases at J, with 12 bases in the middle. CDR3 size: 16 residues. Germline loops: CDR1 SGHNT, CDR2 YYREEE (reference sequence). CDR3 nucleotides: TGTGCCAGCAGCTTTAAAGGTCAGGGCTCCTACAATGAGCAGTTCTTC. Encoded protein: CASSFKGQGSYNEQFF.

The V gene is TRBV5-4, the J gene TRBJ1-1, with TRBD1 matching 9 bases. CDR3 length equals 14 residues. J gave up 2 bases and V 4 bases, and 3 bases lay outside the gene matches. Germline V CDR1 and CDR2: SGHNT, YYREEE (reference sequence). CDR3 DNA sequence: TGTGCCAGCAGCCGGGACAGGGCTAACACTGAAGCTTTCTTT. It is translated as CASSRDRANTEAFF.

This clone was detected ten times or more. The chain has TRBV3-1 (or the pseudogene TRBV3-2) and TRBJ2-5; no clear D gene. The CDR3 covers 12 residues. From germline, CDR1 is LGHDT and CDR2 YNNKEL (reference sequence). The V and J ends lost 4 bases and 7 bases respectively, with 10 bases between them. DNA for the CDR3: TGTGCCAGCAGCCCCTTTCTAGGGACCCAGTACTTC. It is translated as CASSPFLGTQYF.

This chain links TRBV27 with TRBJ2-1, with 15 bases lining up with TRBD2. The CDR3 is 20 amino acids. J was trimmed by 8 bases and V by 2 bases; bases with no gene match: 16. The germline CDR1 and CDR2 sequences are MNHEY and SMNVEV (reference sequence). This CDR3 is CASSLRTWTSGGAASYEQFF. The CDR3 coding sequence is TGTGCCAGCAGTTTAAGGACCTGGACTAGCGGGGGGGCCGCATCGTATGAGCAGTTCTTC.

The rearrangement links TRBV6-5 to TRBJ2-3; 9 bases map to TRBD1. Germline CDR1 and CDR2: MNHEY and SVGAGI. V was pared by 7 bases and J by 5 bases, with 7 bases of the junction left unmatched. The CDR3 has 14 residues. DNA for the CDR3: TGTGCCAGCAAGACAGGGGGGCCGGGAGATACGCAGTATTTT. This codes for CASKTGGPGDTQYF.

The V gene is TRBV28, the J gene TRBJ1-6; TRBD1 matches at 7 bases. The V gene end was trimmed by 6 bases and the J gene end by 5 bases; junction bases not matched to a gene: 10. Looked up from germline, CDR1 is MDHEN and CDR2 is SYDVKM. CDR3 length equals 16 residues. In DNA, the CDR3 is TGTGCCAGCAGGCCTCAGGGGGGGGCCGATAATTCACCCCTCCACTTT. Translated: CASRPQGGADNSPLHF.

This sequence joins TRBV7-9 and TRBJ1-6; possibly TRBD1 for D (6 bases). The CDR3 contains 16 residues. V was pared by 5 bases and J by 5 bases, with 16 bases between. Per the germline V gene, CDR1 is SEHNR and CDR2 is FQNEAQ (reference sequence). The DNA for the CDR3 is TGTGCCAGCAGCCGCCTAGGGGGAATCCATAATTCACCCCTCCACTTT. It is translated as CASSRLGGIHNSPLHF.

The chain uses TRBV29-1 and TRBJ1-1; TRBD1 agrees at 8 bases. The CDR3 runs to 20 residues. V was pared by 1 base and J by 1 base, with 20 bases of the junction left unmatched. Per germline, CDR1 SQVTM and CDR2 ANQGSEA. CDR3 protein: CSVEVTSTGVVFGGNTEAFF. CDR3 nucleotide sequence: TGCAGCGTTGAAGTTACCTCGACAGGGGTCGTCTTCGGGGGGAACACTGAAGCTTTCTTT.

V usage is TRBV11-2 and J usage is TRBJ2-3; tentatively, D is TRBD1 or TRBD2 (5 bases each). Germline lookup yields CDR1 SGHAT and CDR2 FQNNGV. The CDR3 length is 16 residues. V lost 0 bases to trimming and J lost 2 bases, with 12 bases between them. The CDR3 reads CASSLDSGTSTDTQYF. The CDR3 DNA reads TGTGCCAGCAGCTTAGACTCCGGGACCTCCACAGATACGCAGTATTTT.

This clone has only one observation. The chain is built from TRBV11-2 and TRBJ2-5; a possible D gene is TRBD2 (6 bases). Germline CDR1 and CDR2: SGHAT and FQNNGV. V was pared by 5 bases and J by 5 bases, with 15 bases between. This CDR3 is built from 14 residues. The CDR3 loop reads CASSRGVGGETQYF. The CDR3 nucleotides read TGTGCCAGCAGCCGCGGGGTGGGTGGGGAGACCCAGTACTTC. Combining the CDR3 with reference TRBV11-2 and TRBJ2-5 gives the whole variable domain EAGVAQSPRYKIIEKRQSVAFWCNPISGHATLYWYQQILGQGPKLLIQFQNNGVVDDSQLPKDRFSAERLKGVDSTLKIQPAKLEDSAVYLCASSRGVGGETQYFGPGTRLLVL.

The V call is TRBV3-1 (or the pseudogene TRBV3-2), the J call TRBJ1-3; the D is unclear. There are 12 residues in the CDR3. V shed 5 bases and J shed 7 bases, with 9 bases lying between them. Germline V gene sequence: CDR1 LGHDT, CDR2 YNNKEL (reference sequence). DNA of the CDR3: TGTGCCAGCAGCTTTGGGGAGAACACCATATATTTT. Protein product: CASSFGENTIYF.

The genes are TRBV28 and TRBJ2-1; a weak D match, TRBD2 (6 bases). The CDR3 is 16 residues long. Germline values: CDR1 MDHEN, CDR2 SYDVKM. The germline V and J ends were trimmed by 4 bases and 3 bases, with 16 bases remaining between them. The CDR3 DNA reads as TGTGCCAGCAGTTCCTCACCGGGACTCCACTACAATGAGCAGTTCTTC. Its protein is CASSSSPGLHYNEQFF.

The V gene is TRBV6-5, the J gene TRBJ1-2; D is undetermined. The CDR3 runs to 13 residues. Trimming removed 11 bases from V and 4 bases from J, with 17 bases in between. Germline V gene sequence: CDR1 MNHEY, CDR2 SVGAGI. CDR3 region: CAGNTGSSYGYTF. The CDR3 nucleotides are TGTGCCGGGAATACCGGGAGCTCCTATGGCTACACCTTC.

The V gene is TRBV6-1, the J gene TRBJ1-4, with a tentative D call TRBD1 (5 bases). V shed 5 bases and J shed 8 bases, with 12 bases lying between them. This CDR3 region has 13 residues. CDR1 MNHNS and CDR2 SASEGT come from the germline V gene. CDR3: CASSLGGGEKLFF. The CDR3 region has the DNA TGTGCCAGCAGTCTCGGGGGTGGAGAAAAACTGTTTTTT.

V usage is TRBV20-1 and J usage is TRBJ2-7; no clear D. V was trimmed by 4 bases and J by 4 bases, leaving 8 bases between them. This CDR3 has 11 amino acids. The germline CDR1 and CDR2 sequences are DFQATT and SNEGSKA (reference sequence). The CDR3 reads CSATFKYEQYF. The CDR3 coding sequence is TGCAGTGCTACCTTTAAGTACGAGCAGTACTTC.

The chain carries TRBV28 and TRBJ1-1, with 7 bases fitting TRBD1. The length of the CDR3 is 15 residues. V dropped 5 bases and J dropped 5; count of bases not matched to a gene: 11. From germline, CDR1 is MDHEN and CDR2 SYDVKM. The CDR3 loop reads CASSLTYRGETEAFF. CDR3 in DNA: TGTGCCAGCAGTCTTACCTACAGGGGTGAGACTGAAGCTTTCTTT.

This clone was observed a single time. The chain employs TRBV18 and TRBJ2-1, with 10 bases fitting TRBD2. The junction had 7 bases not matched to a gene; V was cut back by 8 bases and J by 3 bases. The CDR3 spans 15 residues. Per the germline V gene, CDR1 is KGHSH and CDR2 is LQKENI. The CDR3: CASGSLAGFYNEQFF. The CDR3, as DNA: TGTGCCAGCGGCTCACTAGCGGGGTTCTACAATGAGCAGTTCTTC.

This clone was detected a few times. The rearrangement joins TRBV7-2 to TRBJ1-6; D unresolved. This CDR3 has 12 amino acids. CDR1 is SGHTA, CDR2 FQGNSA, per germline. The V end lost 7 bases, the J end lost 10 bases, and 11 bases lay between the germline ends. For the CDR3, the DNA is TGTGCCAGCACATACACGGGATCACCCCTCCACTTT. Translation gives CASTYTGSPLHF.

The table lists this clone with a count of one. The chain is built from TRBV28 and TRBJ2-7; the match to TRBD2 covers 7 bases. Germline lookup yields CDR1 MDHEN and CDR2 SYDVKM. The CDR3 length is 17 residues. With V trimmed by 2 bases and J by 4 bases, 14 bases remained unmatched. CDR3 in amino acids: CASSLRRLATPKYEQYF. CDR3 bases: TGTGCCAGCAGTTTACGTAGACTAGCTACTCCAAAATACGAGCAGTACTTC.

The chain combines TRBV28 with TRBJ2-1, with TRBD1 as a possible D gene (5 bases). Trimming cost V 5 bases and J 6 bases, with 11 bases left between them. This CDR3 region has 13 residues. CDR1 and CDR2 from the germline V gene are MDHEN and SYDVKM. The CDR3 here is CASSTTGLNEQFF. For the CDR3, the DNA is TGTGCCAGCAGTACCACAGGTCTCAATGAGCAGTTCTTC.

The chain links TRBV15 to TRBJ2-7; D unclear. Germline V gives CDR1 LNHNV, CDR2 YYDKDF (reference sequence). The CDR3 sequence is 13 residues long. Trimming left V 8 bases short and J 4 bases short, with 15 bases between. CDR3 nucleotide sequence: TGTGCCACCTCGCCGGCTAGAAAGTACGAGCAGTACTTC. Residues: CATSPARKYEQYF.

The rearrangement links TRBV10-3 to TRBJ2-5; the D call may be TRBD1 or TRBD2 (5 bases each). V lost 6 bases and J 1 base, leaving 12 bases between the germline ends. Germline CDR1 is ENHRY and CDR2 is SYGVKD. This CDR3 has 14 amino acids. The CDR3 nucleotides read TGTGCCATCAGGCCCGGGGACGGCCAAGAGACCCAGTACTTC. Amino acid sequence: CAIRPGDGQETQYF.

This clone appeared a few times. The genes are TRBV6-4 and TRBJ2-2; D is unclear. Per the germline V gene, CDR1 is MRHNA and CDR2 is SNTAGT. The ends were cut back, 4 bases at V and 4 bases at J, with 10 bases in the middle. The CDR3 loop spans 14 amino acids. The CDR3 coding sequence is TGTGCCAGCAGTGTTACCGACACCACCGGGGAGCTGTTTTTT. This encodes CASSVTDTTGELFF.

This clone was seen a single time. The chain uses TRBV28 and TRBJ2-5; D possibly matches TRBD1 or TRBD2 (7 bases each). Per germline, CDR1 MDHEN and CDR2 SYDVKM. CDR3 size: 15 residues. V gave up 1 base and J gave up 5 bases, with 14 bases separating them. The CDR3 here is CASSLFRQGGETQYF. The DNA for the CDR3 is TGTGCCAGCAGTTTATTCCGACAGGGAGGGGAGACCCAGTACTTC.